This T cell receptor (beta chain) was obtained from a study of post-analysis software for immune sequencing data. On this clonotype: Its specificity is not known.

V trimming: 5 bases; J trimming: 1 base; junction bases outside the gene matches: 5. Germline lookup yields CDR1 SEHNR and CDR2 FQNEAQ (reference sequence). The CDR3 consists of 15 residues. The TCR beta cDNA libraries carried unique molecular identifiers. TCRdb itself ran the PCR reads through MiXCR, one entry per CDR3 protein. The sample holds approximately 630,000 distinct CDR3 sequences; around 64% are singletons and the top ten take over 9%. Study-level results: Relative to controls, patients had about 5 TRBV segments at higher frequency, with TRBV5-6, TRBV5-1 and TRBV20-1 among these. The F measure placed samples prepared in the same batch into strongly shared clusters.

The clonotype originates from a girl aged 2 to 10 with multiple sclerosis. Sequencing was done on a sample of blood. The rearrangement links TRBV7-9 to TRBJ1-2; 9 bases agree with TRBD1. CDR3 DNA: TGTGCCAGCAGCCGACAGGGGGATGGTAACTATGGCTACACCTTC. Amino acids: CASSRQGDGNYGYTF. Based on the CDR3 plus reference TRBV7-9 and TRBJ1-2, the full variable domain is DTGVSQNPRHKITKRGQNVTFRCDPISEHNRLYWYRQTLGQGPEFLTYFQNEAQLEKSRLLSDRFSAERPKGSFSTLEIQRTEQGDSAMYLCASSRQGDGNYGYTFGSGTRLTVV.